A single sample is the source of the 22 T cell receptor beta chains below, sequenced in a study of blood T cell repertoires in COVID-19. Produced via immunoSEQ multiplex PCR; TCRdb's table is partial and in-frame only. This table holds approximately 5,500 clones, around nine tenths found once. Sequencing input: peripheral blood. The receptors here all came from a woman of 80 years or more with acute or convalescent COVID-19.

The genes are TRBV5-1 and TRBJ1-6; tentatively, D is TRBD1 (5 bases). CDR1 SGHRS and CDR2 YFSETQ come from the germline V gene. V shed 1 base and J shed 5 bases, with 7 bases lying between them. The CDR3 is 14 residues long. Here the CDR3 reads CASSLTGDNSPLHF. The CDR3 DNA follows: TGCGCCAGCAGCTTGACAGGAGATAATTCACCCCTCCACTTT.

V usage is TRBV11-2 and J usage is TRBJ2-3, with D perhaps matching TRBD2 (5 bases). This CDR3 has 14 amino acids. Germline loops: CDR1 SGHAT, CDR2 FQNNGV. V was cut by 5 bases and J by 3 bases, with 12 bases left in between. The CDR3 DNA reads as TGTGCCAGCAGCCCTCAGAGGGTAACAGATACGCAGTATTTT. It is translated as CASSPQRVTDTQYF.

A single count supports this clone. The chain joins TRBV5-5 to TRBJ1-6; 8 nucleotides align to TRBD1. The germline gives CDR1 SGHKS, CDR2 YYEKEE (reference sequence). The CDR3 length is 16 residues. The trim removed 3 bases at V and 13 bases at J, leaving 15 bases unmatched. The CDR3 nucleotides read TGTGCCAGCAGCTGGCTGGGACAGGCCGCGGAAGGGCCCCTCCACTTT. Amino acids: CASSWLGQAAEGPLHF.

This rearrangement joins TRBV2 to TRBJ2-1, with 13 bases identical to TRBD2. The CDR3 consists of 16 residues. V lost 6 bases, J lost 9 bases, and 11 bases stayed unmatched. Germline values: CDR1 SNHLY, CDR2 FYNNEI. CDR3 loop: CASRPRTSGGAVEQFF. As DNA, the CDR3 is TGTGCCAGCAGGCCCAGAACTAGCGGGGGGGCCGTTGAGCAGTTCTTC.

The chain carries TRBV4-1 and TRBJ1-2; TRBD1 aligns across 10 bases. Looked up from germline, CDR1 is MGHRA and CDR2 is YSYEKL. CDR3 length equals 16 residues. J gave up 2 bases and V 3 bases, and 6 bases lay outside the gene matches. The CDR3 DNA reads TGCGCCAGCAGCCAGAGGGACAGGGGCTCGAACTATGGCTACACCTTC. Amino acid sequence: CASSQRDRGSNYGYTF.

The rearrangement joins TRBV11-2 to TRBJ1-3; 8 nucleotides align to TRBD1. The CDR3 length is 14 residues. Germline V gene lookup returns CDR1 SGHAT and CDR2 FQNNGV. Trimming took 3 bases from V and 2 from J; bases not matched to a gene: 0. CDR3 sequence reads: CASSLDRAGNTIYF. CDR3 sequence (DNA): TGTGCCAGCAGCTTGGACAGGGCTGGAAACACCATATATTTT.

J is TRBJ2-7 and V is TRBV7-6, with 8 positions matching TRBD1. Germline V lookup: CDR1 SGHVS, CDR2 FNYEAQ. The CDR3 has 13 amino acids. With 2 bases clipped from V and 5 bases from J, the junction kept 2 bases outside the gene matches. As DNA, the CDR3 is TGTGCCAGCAGCTTATCGGACAGGGACGAGCAGTACTTC. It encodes CASSLSDRDEQYF.

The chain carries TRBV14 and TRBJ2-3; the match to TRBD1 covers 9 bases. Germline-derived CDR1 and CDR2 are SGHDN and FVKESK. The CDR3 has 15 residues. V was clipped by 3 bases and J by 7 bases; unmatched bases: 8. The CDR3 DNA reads TGTGCCAGCAGCCAGCCGACAGGGGGAGTGTATACGCAGTATTTT. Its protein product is CASSQPTGGVYTQYF.

The CDR3 reads CASSQGQFYGYTF. In DNA form, the CDR3 reads TGTGCCAGCAGCCAAGGACAGTTCTATGGCTACACCTTC. The rearrangement joins TRBV6-6 to TRBJ1-2; D is possibly TRBD1 (6 bases). Germline loops: CDR1 MNHNY, CDR2 SVGAGI (reference sequence). Trimming removed 6 bases from V and 4 bases from J, with 12 bases in between. This CDR3 spans 13 amino acids.

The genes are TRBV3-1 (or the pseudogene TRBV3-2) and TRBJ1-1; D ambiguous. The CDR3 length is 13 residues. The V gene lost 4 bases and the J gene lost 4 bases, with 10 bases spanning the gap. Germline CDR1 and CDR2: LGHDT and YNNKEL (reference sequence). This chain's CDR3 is CASSLMAVTEAFF. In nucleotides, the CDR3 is TGTGCCAGCAGCCTTATGGCCGTCACTGAAGCTTTCTTT.

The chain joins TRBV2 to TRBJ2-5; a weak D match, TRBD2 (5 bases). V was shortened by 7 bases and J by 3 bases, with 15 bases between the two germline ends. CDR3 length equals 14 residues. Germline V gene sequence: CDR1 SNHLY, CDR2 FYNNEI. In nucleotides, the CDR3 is TGTGCCAGCAATCAAGAGGTGGGAGAAGAGACCCAGTACTTC. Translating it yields CASNQEVGEETQYF.

CDR3 nucleotides: TGTGCCAGCAGCGTGGGACAGGGAGGCTACGAGCAGTACTTC. Translated, it gives CASSVGQGGYEQYF. The rearrangement uses TRBV9 and TRBJ2-7; 9 nucleotides line up with TRBD1. The trim removed 2 bases at V and 3 bases at J, leaving 3 bases unmatched. This CDR3 has 14 residues. In germline, CDR1 is SGDLS, CDR2 YYNGEE.

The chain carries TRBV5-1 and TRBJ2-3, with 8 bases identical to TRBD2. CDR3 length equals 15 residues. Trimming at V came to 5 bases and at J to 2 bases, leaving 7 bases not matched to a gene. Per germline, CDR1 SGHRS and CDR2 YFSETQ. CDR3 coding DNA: TGCGCCAGCAGGCGTAGCGGGGAGCCCACAGATACGCAGTATTTT. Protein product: CASRRSGEPTDTQYF. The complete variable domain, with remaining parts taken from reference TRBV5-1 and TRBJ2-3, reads KAGVTQTPRYLIKTRGQQVTLSCSPISGHRSVSWYQQTPGQGLQFLFEYFSETQRNKGNFPGRFSGRQFSNSRSEMNVSTLELGDSALYLCASRRSGEPTDTQYFGPGTRLTVL.

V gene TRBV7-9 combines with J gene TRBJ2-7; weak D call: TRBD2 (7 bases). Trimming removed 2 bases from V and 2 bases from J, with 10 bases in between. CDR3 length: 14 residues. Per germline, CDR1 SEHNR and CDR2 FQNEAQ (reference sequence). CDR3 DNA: TGTGCCAGCAGCTTACAGGGGACTACCTACGAGCAGTACTTC. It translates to CASSLQGTTYEQYF.

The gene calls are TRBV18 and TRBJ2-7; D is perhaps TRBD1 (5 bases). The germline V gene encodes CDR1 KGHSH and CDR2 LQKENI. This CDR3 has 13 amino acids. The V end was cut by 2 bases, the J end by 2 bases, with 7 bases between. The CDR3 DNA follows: TGTGCCAGCTCACCAACGACAGCCTACGAGCAGTACTTC. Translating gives CASSPTTAYEQYF.

CDR3 sequence reads: CASSSGTSGDDTQYF. CDR3 bases: TGCGCCAGCAGCTCCGGGACTAGCGGGGATGATACGCAGTATTTT. The V gene is TRBV5-1, the J gene TRBJ2-3; 13 bases are shared with TRBD2. This CDR3 region has 15 residues. V trimming: 3 bases; J trimming: 6 bases; junction bases outside the gene matches: 4. The germline gives CDR1 SGHRS, CDR2 YFSETQ.

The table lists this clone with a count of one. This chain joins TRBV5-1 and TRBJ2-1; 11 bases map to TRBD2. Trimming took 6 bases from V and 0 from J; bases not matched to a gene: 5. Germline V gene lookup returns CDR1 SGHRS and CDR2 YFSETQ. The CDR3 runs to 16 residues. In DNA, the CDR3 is TGCGCCAGCACCCGGACTAGCGGGTCCTCCTACAATGAGCAGTTCTTC. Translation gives CASTRTSGSSYNEQFF. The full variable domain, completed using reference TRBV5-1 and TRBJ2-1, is KAGVTQTPRYLIKTRGQQVTLSCSPISGHRSVSWYQQTPGQGLQFLFEYFSETQRNKGNFPGRFSGRQFSNSRSEMNVSTLELGDSALYLCASTRTSGSSYNEQFFGPGTRLTVL.

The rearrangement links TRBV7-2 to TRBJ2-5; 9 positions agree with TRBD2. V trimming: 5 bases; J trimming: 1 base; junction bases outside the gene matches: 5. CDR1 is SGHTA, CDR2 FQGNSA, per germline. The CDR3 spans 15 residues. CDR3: CASSGRSGGQETQYF. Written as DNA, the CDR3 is TGTGCCAGCAGCGGACGTAGCGGGGGCCAAGAGACCCAGTACTTC.

The CDR3 spells CASSHRVSSDTQYF. DNA for the CDR3: TGTGCCAGCAGCCACAGGGTTAGTTCAGATACGCAGTATTTT. The rearrangement joins TRBV11-3 to TRBJ2-3, with D maybe TRBD1 (6 bases). V was cut by 5 bases and J by 4 bases, with 13 bases left in between. Germline values: CDR1 SGHNT, CDR2 YENEEA. The CDR3 extends over 14 amino acids.

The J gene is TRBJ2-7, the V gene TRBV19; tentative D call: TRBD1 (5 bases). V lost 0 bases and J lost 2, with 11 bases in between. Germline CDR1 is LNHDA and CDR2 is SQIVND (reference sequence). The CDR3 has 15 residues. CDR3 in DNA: TGTGCCAGTAGTATAGATTACAGGAGACCCTACGAGCAGTACTTC. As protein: CASSIDYRRPYEQYF.

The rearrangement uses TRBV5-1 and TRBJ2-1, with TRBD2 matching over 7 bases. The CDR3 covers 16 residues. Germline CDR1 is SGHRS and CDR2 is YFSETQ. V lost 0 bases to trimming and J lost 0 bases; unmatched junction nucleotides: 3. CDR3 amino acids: CASSLGRGSSYNEQFF. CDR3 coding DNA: TGCGCCAGCAGCTTGGGGCGGGGGAGCTCCTACAATGAGCAGTTCTTC. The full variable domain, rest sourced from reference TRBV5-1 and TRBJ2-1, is KAGVTQTPRYLIKTRGQQVTLSCSPISGHRSVSWYQQTPGQGLQFLFEYFSETQRNKGNFPGRFSGRQFSNSRSEMNVSTLELGDSALYLCASSLGRGSSYNEQFFGPGTRLTVL.

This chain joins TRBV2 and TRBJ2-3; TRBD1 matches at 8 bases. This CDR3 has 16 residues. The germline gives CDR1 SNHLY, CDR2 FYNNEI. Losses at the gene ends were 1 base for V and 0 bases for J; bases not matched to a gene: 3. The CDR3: CASSEERQGSTDTQYF. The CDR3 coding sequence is TGTGCCAGCAGTGAAGAGAGACAGGGGAGCACAGATACGCAGTATTTT. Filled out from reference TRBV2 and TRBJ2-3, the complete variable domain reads EPEVTQTPSHQVTQMGQEVILRCVPISNHLYFYWYRQILGQKVEFLVSFYNNEISEKSEIFDDQFSVERPDGSNFTLKIRSTKLEDSAMYFCASSEERQGSTDTQYFGPGTRLTVL.